This entry lists 26 T cell receptor beta chains sequenced from one sample in a study of vaccination and CD4 T cells after COVID-19. Treatment given: roughly ten-day PBMC culture with coronavirus spike peptide pools or control peptides (ViraFEST assay). These receptors lack a known antigen. An Oncomine TCR Beta short-read assay was used to sequence the DNA from cultured CD4+ T cells. MiXCR was run by TCRdb on the PCR reads, yielding one entry per CDR3 protein. The table records approximately 12,000 distinct CDR3 sequences, almost 65% of them present only once. The specimen comprised CD4+ T cells from blood, cultured in vitro, sampled before SARS-CoV-2 vaccination. These receptors came from a human donor who had recovered from COVID-19.

This clonotype was found once. The chain has TRBV6-1 and TRBJ2-7; D is unclear. The V and J ends lost 6 bases and 6 bases respectively, with 12 bases between them. The length of the CDR3 is 12 residues. CDR1 MNHNS and CDR2 SASEGT come from the germline V gene. The CDR3 loop reads CASSPRVGEQYF. In DNA form, the CDR3 reads TGTGCCAGCAGCCCTAGAGTAGGCGAGCAGTACTTC.

The chain is built from TRBV7-2 and TRBJ1-2; D is perhaps TRBD1 (5 bases). The germline V and J ends were trimmed by 5 bases and 5 bases, with 15 bases remaining between them. The CDR3 extends over 14 amino acids. CDR1 and CDR2 from the germline V gene are SGHTA and FQGNSA. The CDR3 region is CASSPTAGEYGYTF. The CDR3 bases are TGTGCCAGCAGCCCTACGGCGGGGGAGTATGGCTACACCTTC.

V is TRBV2 and J is TRBJ1-1; unclear D gene. V dropped 1 base and J dropped 6 bases, with 9 bases sitting between them. The germline V gene encodes CDR1 SNHLY and CDR2 FYNNEI. This CDR3 is built from 13 residues. The CDR3 nucleotides read TGTGCCAGCAGTGAAGAAAATTCCTCTGAAGCTTTCTTT. Its protein is CASSEENSSEAFF.

J is TRBJ2-7 and V is TRBV6-4, with D perhaps assigned TRBD1 or TRBD2 (7 bases each). With 7 bases removed from V and 7 bases from J, the gap between germline ends came to 26 bases. The length of the CDR3 is 16 residues. Germline V gives CDR1 MRHNA, CDR2 SNTAGT. CDR3 coding DNA: TGTGCCAGCATGACGGCCCGGGAGGCAGGGGGATTTGAGCAGTACTTC. Translated, it gives CASMTAREAGGFEQYF.

This clonotype appeared a few times. CDR3 DNA sequence: TGTGCCAGCAGTGACCCAAGGACCCGGAGCTACACCTTC. This encodes CASSDPRTRSYTF. The V and J genes are TRBV6-4 and TRBJ1-2; no clear D. CDR1 and CDR2 (germline): MRHNA, SNTAGT. CDR3 length equals 13 residues. Trimming left V 2 bases short and J 9 bases short, with 13 bases between.

The rearrangement links TRBV18 to TRBJ2-3; 10 nucleotides align to TRBD2. The CDR3 sequence is 16 residues long. V trimming: 3 bases; J trimming: 2 bases; junction bases outside the gene matches: 5. CDR1 is KGHSH and CDR2 is LQKENI in the germline V gene. The CDR3 sequence: CASSPWTSGNTDTQYF. The DNA for the CDR3 is TGTGCCAGCTCACCCTGGACTAGCGGCAACACAGATACGCAGTATTTT.

V usage is TRBV7-9 and J usage is TRBJ1-6; D is unresolved. The CDR3 is 15 residues long. The germline gives CDR1 SEHNR, CDR2 FQNEAQ (reference sequence). V lost 1 base and J lost 5, with 9 bases in between. The CDR3 coding sequence is TGTGCCAGCAGCTTAGAGGCCGCGAATAATTCACCCCTCCACTTT. It codes for CASSLEAANNSPLHF.

This clonotype turned up a few times. The rearrangement links TRBV20-1 to TRBJ1-1, with 10 bases aligning to TRBD1. CDR1 is DFQATT and CDR2 is SNEGSKA in the germline V gene (reference sequence). V shed 5 bases, J shed 5 bases, and the junction held 8 bases outside the gene matches. This CDR3 region has 14 residues. The CDR3 here is CSAYRQGARTEAFF. CDR3 DNA: TGCAGTGCTTACAGACAGGGGGCGAGGACTGAAGCTTTCTTT.

This clonotype showed up just once. The rearrangement joins TRBV25-1 to TRBJ1-1, with 7 bases matching TRBD1. CDR1 is MGHDK, CDR2 SYGVNS, per germline. After removal of 8 bases from V and 6 bases from J, the junction contained 9 bases not matched to a gene. This CDR3 contains 13 residues. The CDR3, as DNA: TGTGCCAGCTTGGGGACAGCCCCGGCTGAAGCTTTCTTT. Translating gives CASLGTAPAEAFF.

Concerning this clonotype itself: The junction departs from germline at one end; a sequencing error may be responsible. The chain joins TRBV6-5 to TRBJ2-2; the D call may be TRBD1 or TRBD2 (5 bases each). Germline V CDR1 and CDR2: MNHEY, SVGAGI. The CDR3 sequence is 15 residues long. This CDR3 is CASSSEGTVTGELFF. Written as DNA, the CDR3 is TGTGCCAGCAGTTCTGAGGGGACGGTCACCGGAGAGCTGTTTTTT.

This chain links TRBV7-2 with TRBJ2-4, with TRBD1 identical over 10 bases. The CDR3 loop spans 14 amino acids. The V and J ends lost 1 base and 8 bases, in that order; junction bases with no gene match: 2. Germline values: CDR1 SGHTA, CDR2 FQGNSA. CDR3 sequence: CASSLGQGADIQYF. CDR3 nucleotide sequence: TGTGCCAGCAGCTTAGGACAGGGGGCGGACATTCAGTACTTC.

This clonotype is labeled medium-sized (0.01 to 0.1%). V usage is TRBV28 and J usage is TRBJ2-1; 8 nucleotides agree with TRBD2. The ends lost 5 bases at V and 7 bases at J; junction bases unmatched: 13. The CDR3 spans 16 residues. Germline CDR1 and CDR2: MDHEN and SYDVKM. The CDR3 region has the DNA TGTGCCAGCAGTGGGGGGGGGGCTAGCGGGTTGAATGAGCAGTTCTTC. It yields the protein CASSGGGASGLNEQFF. The full variable domain, its missing parts supplied by reference TRBV28 and TRBJ2-1, is DVKVTQSSRYLVKRTGEKVFLECVQDMDHENMFWYRQDPGLGLRLIYFSYDVKMKEKGDIPEGYSVSREKKERFSLILESASTNQTSMYLCASSGGGASGLNEQFFGPGTRLTVL.

CDR3 DNA: TGCAGTGCTAGAGGTGTAGCTTCTGGCTACACCTTC. Its translation: CSARGVASGYTF. This sequence joins TRBV20-1 and TRBJ1-2; D gene unclear. Trimming took off 1 base at V and 7 bases at J, with 10 bases between the two ends. The germline CDR1 and CDR2 sequences are DFQATT and SNEGSKA (reference sequence). The CDR3 has 12 amino acids.

This chain uses TRBV7-8 with TRBJ2-2; TRBD2 matches 7 bases. The CDR3 sequence is 17 residues long. The V segment lost 2 bases and the J segment 7 bases; nucleotides outside the gene matches: 13. Germline V gene data show CDR1 as SGHVS and CDR2 as FQNEAQ. This chain's CDR3 is CASSLRPRGSFGGELFF. The CDR3 nucleotides are TGTGCCAGCAGCTTAAGGCCTCGCGGGAGCTTTGGCGGGGAGCTGTTTTTT.

CDR3 nucleotides: TGTGCCAGCAGCTTAAAGTTCGAGCAGTACTTC. Protein sequence: CASSLKFEQYF. This rearrangement joins TRBV7-8 to TRBJ2-7, with D hard to call. From germline, CDR1 is SGHVS and CDR2 FQNEAQ. The CDR3 contains 11 residues. Trimming shortened V by 2 bases and J by 6 bases, and 5 bases separated the two germline ends.

This chain joins TRBV20-1 and TRBJ1-6; TRBD1 is a possible D gene (5 bases). The germline gives CDR1 DFQATT, CDR2 SNEGSKA (reference sequence). This CDR3 has 14 residues. V dropped 3 bases and J dropped 7 bases, with 13 bases sitting between them. The CDR3 loop is CSASLGPQNSPLHF. In nucleotides, the CDR3 is TGCAGTGCTAGTCTGGGACCTCAGAATTCACCCCTCCACTTT.

The rearrangement uses TRBV20-1 and TRBJ2-7, with 9 nucleotides matching TRBD2. V was clipped by 5 bases and J by 0 bases; unmatched bases: 8. Germline lookup yields CDR1 DFQATT and CDR2 SNEGSKA (reference sequence). The CDR3 is 15 amino acids. The CDR3 DNA reads TGCAGTGCTGCCGGACTAGCGCGATTCTCCTACGAGCAGTACTTC. Translated: CSAAGLARFSYEQYF.

The chain recombines TRBV7-2 with TRBJ2-7; D may correspond to TRBD1 or TRBD2 (5 bases each). The CDR3 consists of 15 residues. With 5 bases removed from V and 5 bases from J, the gap between germline ends came to 19 bases. Germline CDR1 reads SGHTA; CDR2 reads FQGNSA. CDR3 amino acids: CASSPFPRGRDEQYF. The CDR3 coding sequence is TGTGCCAGCAGCCCCTTTCCCCGGGGCCGCGACGAGCAGTACTTC.

V gene TRBV5-4 combines with J gene TRBJ1-6; D unclear. The CDR3 consists of 13 residues. V was shortened by 2 bases and J by 6 bases, with 6 bases between the two germline ends. Germline V CDR1 and CDR2: SGHNT, YYREEE (reference sequence). The CDR3 loop reads CASSLNPNSPLHF. In nucleotides, the CDR3 is TGTGCCAGCAGCTTAAACCCTAATTCACCCCTCCACTTT.

The chain has TRBV7-3 and TRBJ2-3; D might be TRBD1 (5 bases). Trimming shortened V by 4 bases and J by 4 bases, and 9 bases separated the two germline ends. The CDR3 spans 13 residues. CDR1 is SGHTA and CDR2 is FQGTGA in the germline V gene. The CDR3 here is CASSSTGPDTQYF. CDR3 coding DNA: TGTGCCAGCAGCTCCACAGGCCCAGATACGCAGTATTTT.

A few counts support this clonotype. This chain's CDR3 is CASSMLWVAKILNQPQHF. DNA of the CDR3: TGTGCCAGCAGCATGCTTTGGGTGGCAAAGATACTCAATCAGCCCCAGCATTTT. The genes are TRBV21-1 and TRBJ1-5. TRBV21-1 is a known pseudogene. The CDR3 is 18 amino acids.

The V call is TRBV5-1, the J call TRBJ2-2; the match to TRBD1 covers 11 bases. This CDR3 has 16 amino acids. Trimming cost V 4 bases and J 0 bases; bases outside gene matches: 2. The V gene's germline CDR1 is SGHRS and CDR2 YFSETQ. Written as DNA, the CDR3 is TGCGCCAGCAGCAGGGACAGGGGGACGAACACCGGGGAGCTGTTTTTT. The encoded protein is CASSRDRGTNTGELFF.

The CDR3 spells CSAQDRSSYEQYF. The CDR3 DNA sequence: TGCAGTGCTCAAGACAGGAGCTCCTACGAGCAGTACTTC. V is TRBV20-1 and J is TRBJ2-7; TRBD1 might be the D (6 bases). The V and J ends lost 5 bases and 0 bases respectively, with 11 bases between them. The germline V gene has CDR1 DFQATT and CDR2 SNEGSKA (reference sequence). The CDR3 totals 13 residues.

The chain employs TRBV20-1 and TRBJ1-5; TRBD1 aligns across 8 bases. CDR3 length equals 18 residues. Looked up from germline, CDR1 is DFQATT and CDR2 is SNEGSKA (reference sequence). Trimming cost V 4 bases and J 1 base; bases outside gene matches: 15. The CDR3 spells CSAKQTGALYWSNQPQHF. The CDR3 DNA is TGCAGTGCTAAACAGACAGGGGCCCTATACTGGAGCAATCAGCCCCAGCATTTT.

This sequence joins TRBV7-2 and TRBJ2-3, with D unresolved. The V and J ends lost 4 bases and 0 bases respectively, with 11 bases between them. This CDR3 is 15 amino acids long. Germline loops: CDR1 SGHTA, CDR2 FQGNSA. The CDR3 region is CASSSTRTSTDTQYF. The CDR3 region has the DNA TGTGCCAGCAGCTCCACGAGAACCAGCACAGATACGCAGTATTTT.

This chain links TRBV4-1 with TRBJ1-6; 7 nucleotides align to TRBD1. The CDR3 sequence is 14 residues long. CDR1 is MGHRA, CDR2 YSYEKL, per germline. The J segment lost 6 bases and the V segment lost 5 bases, leaving 4 bases of the junction unmatched. Here the CDR3 DNA reads TGCGCCAGCAGCTCTCGGGACAGTAATTCACCCCTCCACTTT. Amino acids: CASSSRDSNSPLHF.